What follows are 8 T cell receptor beta chains derived from one specimen sequenced in a study of CD4 T cells in relation to SARS-CoV-2 and coronaviruses. TCRdb's table, derived via immunoSEQ multiplex PCR, lists solely in-frame clones and lacks some. The data show about 38,000 clones, with roughly 90% seen just once and less than 10% held by the top ten. Specimen: memory CD4+ T cells from PBMCs. These TCRs come from an adult with COVID-19.

The chain is built from TRBV3-1 (or the pseudogene TRBV3-2) and TRBJ2-5; D may be TRBD1 or TRBD2 (6 bases each). Germline-derived CDR1 and CDR2 are LGHDT and YNNKEL (reference sequence). V dropped 2 bases and J dropped 1 base, with 11 bases sitting between them. The CDR3 totals 15 residues. CDR3 sequence: CASSQLGGGQETQYF. The CDR3 DNA reads as TGTGCCAGCAGCCAACTCGGAGGGGGCCAAGAGACCCAGTACTTC.

V gene TRBV7-2 combines with J gene TRBJ1-1; no firm D call. Trimming shortened V by 5 bases and J by 8 bases, and 12 bases separated the two germline ends. CDR1 is SGHTA, CDR2 FQGNSA, per germline. The CDR3 is 12 residues long. CDR3 nucleotide sequence: TGTGCCAGCAGCCCCCCGCCCCAGGAAGCTTTCTTT. The encoded protein is CASSPPPQEAFF.

The genes are TRBV13 and TRBJ2-3; no clear D gene. Trimming removed 3 bases at V and 0 bases at J, with 7 bases between. This CDR3 contains 14 residues. The germline V gene encodes CDR1 PRHDT and CDR2 FYEKMQ (reference sequence). The chain's CDR3 is CASSFYLSTDTQYF. The CDR3 DNA reads as TGTGCCAGCAGCTTTTACCTCAGCACAGATACGCAGTATTTT.

The V and J genes are TRBV18 and TRBJ1-2; 9 bases agree with TRBD1. The CDR3 contains 12 residues. Germline lookup yields CDR1 KGHSH and CDR2 LQKENI. The J segment lost 7 bases and the V segment lost 3 bases, leaving 0 bases of the junction unmatched. DNA of the CDR3: TGTGCCAGCTCACCGGACAGGGGTGGCTACACCTTC. This gives the protein CASSPDRGGYTF. The whole variable domain, filled in from reference TRBV18 and TRBJ1-2, reads NAGVMQNPRHLVRRRGQEARLRCSPMKGHSHVYWYRQLPEEGLKFMVYLQKENIIDESGMPKERFSAEFPKEGPSILRIQQVVRGDSAAYFCASSPDRGGYTFGSGTRLTVV.

The V and J genes are TRBV3-1 (or the pseudogene TRBV3-2) and TRBJ1-6; D might be TRBD1 (5 bases). The CDR3 length is 15 residues. CDR1 is LGHDT, CDR2 YNNKEL, per germline (reference sequence). Trimming pared 5 bases from V and 6 bases from J, leaving 14 bases between. This CDR3 is CASSEPGRVNSPLHF. DNA of the CDR3: TGTGCCAGCAGCGAACCGGGACGAGTTAATTCACCCCTCCACTTT.

The rearrangement uses TRBV10-3 and TRBJ1-5; D might be TRBD1 (6 bases). Trimming shortened V by 10 bases and J by 2 bases, and 9 bases separated the two germline ends. The germline gives CDR1 ENHRY, CDR2 SYGVKD. The CDR3 length is 12 residues. The CDR3 is CATRQGNQPQHF. CDR3 DNA: TGTGCCACCCGACAGGGCAATCAGCCCCAGCATTTT.

The V call is TRBV3-1 (or the pseudogene TRBV3-2), the J call TRBJ2-5; 13 bases map to TRBD2. The V gene end was trimmed by 7 bases and the J gene end by 1 base; junction bases not matched to a gene: 3. Looked up from germline, CDR1 is LGHDT and CDR2 is YNNKEL (reference sequence). The length of the CDR3 is 15 residues. The CDR3 is CASNRLAGGQETQYF. DNA for the CDR3: TGTGCCAGCAACCGACTAGCGGGGGGCCAAGAGACCCAGTACTTC.

V and J are TRBV6-5 and TRBJ2-3; a possible D gene is TRBD1 (6 bases). Germline V CDR1 and CDR2: MNHEY, SVGAGI. Deletions cut 6 bases from V and 1 base from J, with 14 bases between. The CDR3 runs 15 residues. The CDR3 DNA reads TGTGCCAGCAGGCGACAGGCGGTAGGCACAGATACGCAGTATTTT. Translating it yields CASRRQAVGTDTQYF.